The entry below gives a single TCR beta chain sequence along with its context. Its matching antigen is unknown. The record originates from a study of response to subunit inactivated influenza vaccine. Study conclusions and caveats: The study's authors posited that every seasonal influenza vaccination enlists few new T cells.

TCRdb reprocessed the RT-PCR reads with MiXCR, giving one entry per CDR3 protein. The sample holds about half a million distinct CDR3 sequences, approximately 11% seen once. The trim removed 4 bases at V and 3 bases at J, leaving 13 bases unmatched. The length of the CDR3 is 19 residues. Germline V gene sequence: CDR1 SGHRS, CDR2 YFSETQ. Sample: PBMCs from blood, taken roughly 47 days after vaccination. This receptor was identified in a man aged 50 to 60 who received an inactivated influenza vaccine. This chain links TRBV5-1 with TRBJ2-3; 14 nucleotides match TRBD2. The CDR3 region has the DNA TGCGCCAGCAGCAACGGACTAGCGGGAGGAACCACTCTGACAGATACGCAGTATTTT. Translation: CASSNGLAGGTTLTDTQYF.